The rows below give T cell receptor beta chains drawn from one sample of a study of T cells in Graves' hyperthyroidism and ophthalmopathy. TCRdb re-analysed the multiplex PCR reads in MiXCR, keeping a single row per CDR3 protein. This table holds roughly 180,000 distinct CDR3 sequences, approximately 15% found once. Sequenced material: blood. Receptor source: a woman aged 45-65 years with Graves' hyperthyroidism. The CDR3 runs from the conserved cysteine through the conserved F or W. The order of the fields is V gene, J gene, D gene, clone size, CDR3 protein, CDR3 DNA. A D gene is named only where the DNA matches it firmly. Clone sizes are given selectively: once, few, many, or a class where the clone is expanded.

TRBV2	TRBJ1-1	TRBD1	many	CASSHSWDRPRNTEAFF	TGTGCCAGCAGCCATAGCTGGGACAGACCACGGAACACTGAAGCTTTCTTT
TRBV3-2	TRBJ1-5	NA	NA	CATQWEQPQHF	TGTGCCACCCAGTGGGAGCAGCCCCAGCATTTT
TRBV6-1	TRBJ2-7	NA	many	CASTPQGSYEQYF	TGTGCCAGCACCCCACAGGGATCCTACGAGCAGTACTTC
TRBV20-1	TRBJ1-5	NA	many	CSARDRDIHSNQPQHF	TGCAGTGCTAGAGACCGGGACATACATAGCAATCAGCCCCAGCATTTT
TRBV2	TRBJ1-5	NA	many	CASSEEGWRNQPQHF	TGTGCCAGCAGTGAAGAGGGTTGGCGCAATCAGCCCCAGCATTTT
TRBV5-1	TRBJ1-2	TRBD1	many	CASSPLTGVNYGYTF	TGCGCCAGCAGTCCCCTGACAGGGGTAAACTATGGCTACACCTTC
TRBV14	TRBJ2-2	NA	many	CASSQGGNTGELFF	TGTGCCAGCAGCCAAGGGGGGAACACCGGGGAGCTGTTTTTT
TRBV27	TRBJ2-5	NA	many	CASSLSEHSQETQYF	TGTGCCAGCAGTTTATCGGAACATTCCCAAGAGACCCAGTACTTC
TRBV7-3	TRBJ1-3	TRBD1	many	CASSTGTGGNTIYF	TGTGCCAGCAGCACCGGGACAGGCGGAAACACCATATATTTT
TRBV4-1	TRBJ1-4	NA	NA	CASSQESSVGEEKLFF	TGCGCCAGCAGCCAAGAGTCGTCGGTGGGGGAGGAAAAACTGTTTTTT